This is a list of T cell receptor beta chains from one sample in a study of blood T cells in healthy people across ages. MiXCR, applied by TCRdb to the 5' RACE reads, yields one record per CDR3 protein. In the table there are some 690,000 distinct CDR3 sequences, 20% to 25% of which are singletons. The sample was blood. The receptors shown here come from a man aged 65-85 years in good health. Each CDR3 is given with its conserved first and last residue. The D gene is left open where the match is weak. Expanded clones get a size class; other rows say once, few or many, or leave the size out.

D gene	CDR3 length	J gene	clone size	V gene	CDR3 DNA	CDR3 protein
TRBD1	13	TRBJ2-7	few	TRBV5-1	TGCGCCAGCAGCGCCGTGACAGGGTACGAGCAGTACTTC	CASSAVTGYEQYF
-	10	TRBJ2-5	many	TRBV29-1	TGCAGCGTTGAAGGCGAGACCCAGTACTTC	CSVEGETQYF
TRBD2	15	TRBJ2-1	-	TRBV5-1	TGCGCCAGCAGCTTAATAGCGGGAGGGTTCAATGAGCAGTTCTTC	CASSLIAGGFNEQFF
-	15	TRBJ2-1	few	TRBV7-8	TGTGCCAGCAGCTTAGTTACGGGGGCCTACAATGAGCAGTTCTTC	CASSLVTGAYNEQFF
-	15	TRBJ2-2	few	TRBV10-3	TGTGCCATCAATTCGGGCACGTCGAACACCGGGGAGCTGTTTTTT	CAINSGTSNTGELFF
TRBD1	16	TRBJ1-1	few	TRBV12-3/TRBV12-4	TGTGCCAGCAGCCGGGGGATAAGACAGGGGAGCACTGAAGCTTTCTTT	CASSRGIRQGSTEAFF
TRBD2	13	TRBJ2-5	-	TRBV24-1	TGTGCCACCCAAGCGGGGCGCCAAGAGACCCAGTACTTC	CATQAGRQETQYF
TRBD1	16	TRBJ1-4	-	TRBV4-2	TGTGCCAGCAGCCAAGCCCGGGACAGGGCGACGGAAAAACTGTTTTTT	CASSQARDRATEKLFF
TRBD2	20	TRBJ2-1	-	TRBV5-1	TGCGCCAGCAGCTTGGCGAAGCGGGGGGGCTCCAAGAGCTCCTACAATGAGCAGTTCTTC	CASSLAKRGGSKSSYNEQFF
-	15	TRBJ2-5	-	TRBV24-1	TGTGCCACCAGTGACCCCTATACAGCTCAAGAGACCCAGTACTTC	CATSDPYTAQETQYF
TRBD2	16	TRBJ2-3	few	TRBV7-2	TGTGCCAGCAGCTTAGTGGGGACTAGCCTGACAGATACGCAGTATTTT	CASSLVGTSLTDTQYF
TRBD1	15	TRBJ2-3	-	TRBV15	TGTGCCACCAGCATAAGCAGACAGGGCGTAGGTACGCAGTATTTT	CATSISRQGVGTQYF
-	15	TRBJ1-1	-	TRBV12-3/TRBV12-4	TGTGCCAGCAGTTTAGCGCAGGGCGGGAACACTGAAGCTTTGTTT	CASSLAQGGNTEALF
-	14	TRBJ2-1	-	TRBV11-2	TGTGCCAGCAGCCCACGGGAACTCTACAATGAGCAGTTCTTC	CASSPRELYNEQFF
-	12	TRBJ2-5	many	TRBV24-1	TGTGCCACCAGTCGGGCTGAAGAGACCCAGTACTTC	CATSRAEETQYF
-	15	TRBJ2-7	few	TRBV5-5	TGTGCCAGCAGCTTGGCCGGGGCTAGCTTCGAGGAGCAGTACTTC	CASSLAGASFEEQYF
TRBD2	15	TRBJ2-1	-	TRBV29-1	TGCAGCGTCAAAGGGACTAGCGGGGGGACAGAGACCCAGCACTTC	CSVKGTSGGTETQHF
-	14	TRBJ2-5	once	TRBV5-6	TGTGCCAGCAGCCCCTACTACTACCAAGAGACCCAGTACTTC	CASSPYYYQETQYF
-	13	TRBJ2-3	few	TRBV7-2	TGTGCCAGCAGCAACGGACTGACAGATACGCAGTATTTT	CASSNGLTDTQYF
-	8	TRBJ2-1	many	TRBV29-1	TGCAGCGTTGATGAGCAGTTCTTC	CSVDEQFF
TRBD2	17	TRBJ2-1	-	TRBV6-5	TGTGCCAGCAGTTACTCTAGCGGGGCCGGCACAAACAATGAGCAGTTCTTC	CASSYSSGAGTNNEQFF
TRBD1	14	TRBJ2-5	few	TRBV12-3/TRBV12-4	TGTGCCAGCAGCCCGGACAGGGAAGAAAAGACCCAGTACTTC	CASSPDREEKTQYF
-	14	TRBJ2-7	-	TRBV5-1	TGCGCCAGCAGCTTGGGGGAGAGACTCTACGAGCAGTACTTC	CASSLGERLYEQYF
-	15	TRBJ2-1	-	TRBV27	TGTGCCAGCAATCCAGGGTCGGCCTACTACAATGAGCAGTTCTTC	CASNPGSAYYNEQFF
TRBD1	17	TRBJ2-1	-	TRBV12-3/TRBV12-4	TGTGCCAGCAGCCCCGATGGGACAGCAAGCTCCTACAATGAGCAGTTCTTC	CASSPDGTASSYNEQFF
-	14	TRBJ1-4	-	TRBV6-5	TGTGCCAGCAGTTCCGGGGGGATCAATGAAAAACTGTTTTTT	CASSSGGINEKLFF
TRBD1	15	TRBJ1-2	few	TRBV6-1	TGTGCCAGCAGCCAGCCCCTCGACAGGGTTGACGGCTACACCTTC	CASSQPLDRVDGYTF
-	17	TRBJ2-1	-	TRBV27	TGTGCCAGCAGTTCCCGACCGACTAGTTACTCCTACAATGAGCAGTTCTTC	CASSSRPTSYSYNEQFF
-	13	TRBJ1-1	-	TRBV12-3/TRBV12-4	TGTGCCAGCAGCTTAGAGGGCAGCACTGAAGCTTTCTTT	CASSLEGSTEAFF
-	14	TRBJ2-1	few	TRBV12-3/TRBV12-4	TGTGCCAGCAGTTGGAGTGGGGCAAACAACGAGCGGTTCTTC	CASSWSGANNERFF
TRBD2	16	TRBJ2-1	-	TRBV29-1	TGCAGCGTTGAAGTGTTGACTAGCGGGAGTGGGTATAAGCAGTTCTTC	CSVEVLTSGSGYKQFF
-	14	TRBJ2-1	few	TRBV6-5	TGTGCCAGCAGCCCTTGGACTATCTACAATGAGCAGTTCTTC	CASSPWTIYNEQFF
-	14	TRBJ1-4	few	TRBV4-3	TGCGCCAGCAGCCAAGATAACTGGGGGGAAAAACTGTTTTTT	CASSQDNWGEKLFF
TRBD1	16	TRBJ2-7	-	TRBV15	TGTGCCACCAGCAGCCCCCAGGACAGGCTAGCCTACGAGCAGTACTTC	CATSSPQDRLAYEQYF
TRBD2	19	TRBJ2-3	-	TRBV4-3	TGCGCCAGCAGCCAAGACTGGCTAGCGGGAGCTGGGAGCACAGATACGCAGTATTTT	CASSQDWLAGAGSTDTQYF
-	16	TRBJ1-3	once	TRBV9	TGTGCCAGCAGCTCTCGGACCGGCGGCTCTGGAAACACCATATATTTT	CASSSRTGGSGNTIYF
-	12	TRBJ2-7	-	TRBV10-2	TGCGCCAGCAGTGGGACGGATTCCGAGCAGTACTTC	CASSGTDSEQYF